The sequence of this T cell receptor (beta chain) was determined in a study of T cell changes during pregnancy in multiple sclerosis. Generated by immunoSEQ multiplex PCR, the TCRdb table keeps only in-frame clones and is missing some. The sample contains 65,000 to 75,000 clones, roughly 92% of which appear only once. The receptor comes from a female donor in good health, enrolled as a control in a pregnancy study. The source was peripheral blood, collected after pregnancy.

The CDR3 sequence is CASSDFLAVLAKNIQYF. In nucleotides, the CDR3 is TGTGCCAGCAGTGACTTTTTAGCGGTTTTAGCCAAAAACATTCAGTACTTC. The chain links TRBV2 to TRBJ2-4, with D possibly being TRBD2 (6 bases). The CDR3 sequence is 17 residues long. From germline, CDR1 is SNHLY and CDR2 FYNNEI. V lost 3 bases to trimming and J lost 0 bases, with 15 bases between them.